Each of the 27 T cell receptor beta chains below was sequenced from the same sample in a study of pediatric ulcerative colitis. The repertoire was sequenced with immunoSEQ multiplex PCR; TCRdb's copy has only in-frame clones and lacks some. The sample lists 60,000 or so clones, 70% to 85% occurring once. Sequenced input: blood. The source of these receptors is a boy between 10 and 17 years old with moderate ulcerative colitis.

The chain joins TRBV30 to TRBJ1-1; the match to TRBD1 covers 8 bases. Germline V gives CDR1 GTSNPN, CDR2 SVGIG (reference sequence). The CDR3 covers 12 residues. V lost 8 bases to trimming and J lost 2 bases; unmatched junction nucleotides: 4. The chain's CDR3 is CAGQGRNTEAFF. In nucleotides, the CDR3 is TGTGCCGGACAGGGTCGAAACACTGAAGCTTTCTTT.

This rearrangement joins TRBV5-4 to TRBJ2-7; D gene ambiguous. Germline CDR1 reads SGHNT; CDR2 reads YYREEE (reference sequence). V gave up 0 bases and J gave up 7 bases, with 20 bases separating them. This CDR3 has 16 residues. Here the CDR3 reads CASSLGGSPKGLEQYF. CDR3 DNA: TGTGCCAGCAGCTTGGGTGGTTCCCCCAAAGGATTAGAGCAGTACTTC.

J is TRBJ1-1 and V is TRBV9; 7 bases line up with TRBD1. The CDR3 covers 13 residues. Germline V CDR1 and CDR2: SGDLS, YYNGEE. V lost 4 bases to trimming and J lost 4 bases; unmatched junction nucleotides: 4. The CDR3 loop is CASSFGTATEAFF. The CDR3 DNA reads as TGTGCCAGCAGCTTCGGGACAGCCACTGAAGCTTTCTTT. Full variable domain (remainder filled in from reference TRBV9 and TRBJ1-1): DSGVTQTPKHLITATGQRVTLRCSPRSGDLSVYWYQQSLDQGLQFLIQYYNGEERAKGNILERFSAQQFPDLHSELNLSSLELGDSALYFCASSFGTATEAFFGQGTRLTVV.

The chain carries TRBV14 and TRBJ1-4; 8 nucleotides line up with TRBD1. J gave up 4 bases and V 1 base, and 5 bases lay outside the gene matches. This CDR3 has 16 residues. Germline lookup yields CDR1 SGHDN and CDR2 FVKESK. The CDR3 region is CASSQGLGQVNEKLFF. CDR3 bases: TGTGCCAGCAGCCAAGGTTTGGGACAGGTTAATGAAAAACTGTTTTTT.

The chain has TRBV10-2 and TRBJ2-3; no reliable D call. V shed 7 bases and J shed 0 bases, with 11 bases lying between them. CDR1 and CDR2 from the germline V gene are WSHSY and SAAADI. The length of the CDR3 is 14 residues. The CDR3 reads CASTLGTSTDTQYF. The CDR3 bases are TGCGCCAGCACCCTCGGTACTAGCACAGATACGCAGTATTTT.

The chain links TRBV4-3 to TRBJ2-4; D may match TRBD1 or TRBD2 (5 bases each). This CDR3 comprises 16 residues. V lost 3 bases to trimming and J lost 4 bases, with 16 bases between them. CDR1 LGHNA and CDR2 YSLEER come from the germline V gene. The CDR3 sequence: CASSHVSGTQKNIQYF. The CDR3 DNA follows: TGCGCCAGCAGCCATGTCTCCGGGACCCAAAAAAACATTCAGTACTTC.

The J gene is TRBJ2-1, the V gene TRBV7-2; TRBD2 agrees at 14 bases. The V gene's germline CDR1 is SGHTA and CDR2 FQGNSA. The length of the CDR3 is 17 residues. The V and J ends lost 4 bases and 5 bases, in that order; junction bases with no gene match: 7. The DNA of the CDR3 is TGTGCCAGCAGCTCCGCCGGGACTAGCGGGAGCCACAATGAGCAGTTCTTC. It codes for CASSSAGTSGSHNEQFF.

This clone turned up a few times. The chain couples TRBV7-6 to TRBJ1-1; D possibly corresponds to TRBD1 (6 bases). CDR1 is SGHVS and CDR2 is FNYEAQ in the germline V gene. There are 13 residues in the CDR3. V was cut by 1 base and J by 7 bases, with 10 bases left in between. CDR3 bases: TGTGCCAGCAGCTTAGAACAGGGAGATGAAGCTTTCTTT. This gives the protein CASSLEQGDEAFF. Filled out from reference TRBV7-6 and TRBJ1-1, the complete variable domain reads GAGVSQSPRYKVTKRGQDVALRCDPISGHVSLYWYRQALGQGPEFLTYFNYEAQQDKSGLPNDRFSAERPEGSISTLTIQRTEQRDSAMYRCASSLEQGDEAFFGQGTRLTVV.

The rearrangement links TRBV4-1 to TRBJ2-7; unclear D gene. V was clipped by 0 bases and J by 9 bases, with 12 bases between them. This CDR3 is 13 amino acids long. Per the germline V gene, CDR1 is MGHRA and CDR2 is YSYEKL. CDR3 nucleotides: TGCGCCAGCAGCCAAGATGTTAAGCCTGTGCAGTACTTC. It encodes CASSQDVKPVQYF.

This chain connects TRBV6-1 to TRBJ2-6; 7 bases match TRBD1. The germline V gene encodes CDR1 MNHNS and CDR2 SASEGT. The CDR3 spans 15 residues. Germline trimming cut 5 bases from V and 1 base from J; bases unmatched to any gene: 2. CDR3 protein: CASSLQGSGANVLTF. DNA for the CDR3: TGTGCCAGCAGTTTACAGGGGTCTGGGGCCAACGTCCTGACTTTC.

CDR3 region: CASSTQRDTEAFF. CDR3 DNA sequence: TGTGCCAGTAGTACTCAGCGAGACACTGAAGCTTTCTTT. This rearrangement joins TRBV19 to TRBJ1-1; no clear D. The germline V gene encodes CDR1 LNHDA and CDR2 SQIVND (reference sequence). V lost 4 bases to trimming and J lost 3 bases, with 9 bases between them. The length of the CDR3 is 13 residues.

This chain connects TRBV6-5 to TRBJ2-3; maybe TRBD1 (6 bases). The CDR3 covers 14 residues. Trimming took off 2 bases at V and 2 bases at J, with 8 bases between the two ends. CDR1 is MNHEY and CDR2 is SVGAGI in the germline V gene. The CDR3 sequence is CASSYGQLTDTQYF. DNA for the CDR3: TGTGCCAGCAGTTACGGACAGCTCACAGATACGCAGTATTTT.

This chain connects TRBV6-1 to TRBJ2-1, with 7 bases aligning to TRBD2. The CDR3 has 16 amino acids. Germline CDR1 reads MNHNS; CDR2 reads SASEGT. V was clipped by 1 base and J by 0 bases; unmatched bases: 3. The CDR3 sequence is CASSEGGGSSYNEQFF. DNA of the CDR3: TGTGCCAGCAGTGAAGGGGGGGGGAGCTCCTACAATGAGCAGTTCTTC.

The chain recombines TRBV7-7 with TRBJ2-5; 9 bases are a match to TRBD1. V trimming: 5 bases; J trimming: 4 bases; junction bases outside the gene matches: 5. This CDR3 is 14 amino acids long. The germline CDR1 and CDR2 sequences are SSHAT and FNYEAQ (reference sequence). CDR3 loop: CASSPNRGRETQYF. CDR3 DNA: TGTGCCAGCAGCCCCAACAGGGGGCGAGAGACCCAGTACTTC.

CDR3 nucleotides: TGTGCCAGCTGGGCGGGACAGCCATATGGCTACACCTTC. Its translation is CASWAGQPYGYTF. This rearrangement joins TRBV2 to TRBJ1-2, with TRBD1 identical over 7 bases. J gave up 5 bases and V 8 bases, and 8 bases lay outside the gene matches. The CDR3 runs 13 residues. Germline V lookup: CDR1 SNHLY, CDR2 FYNNEI.

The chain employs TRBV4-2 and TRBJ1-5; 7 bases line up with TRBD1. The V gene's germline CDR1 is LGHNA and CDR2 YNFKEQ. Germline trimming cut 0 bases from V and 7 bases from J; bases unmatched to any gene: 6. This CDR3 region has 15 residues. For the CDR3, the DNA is TGTGCCAGCAGCCAAGATAGACAGGGTCGGCAGCCCCAGCATTTT. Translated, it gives CASSQDRQGRQPQHF.

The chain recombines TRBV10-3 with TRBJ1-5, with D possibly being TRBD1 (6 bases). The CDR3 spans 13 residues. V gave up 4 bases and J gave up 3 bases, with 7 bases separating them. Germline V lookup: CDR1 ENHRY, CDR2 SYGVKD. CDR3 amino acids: CAISGGLNQPQHF. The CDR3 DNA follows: TGTGCCATCAGTGGGGGGCTCAATCAGCCCCAGCATTTT.

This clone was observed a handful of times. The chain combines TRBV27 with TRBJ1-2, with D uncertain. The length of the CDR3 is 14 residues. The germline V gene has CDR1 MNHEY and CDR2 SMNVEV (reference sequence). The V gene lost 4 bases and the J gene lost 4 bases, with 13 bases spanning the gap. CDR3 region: CASSSYGGSYGYTF. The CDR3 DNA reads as TGTGCCAGCAGTTCCTACGGTGGATCCTATGGCTACACCTTC.

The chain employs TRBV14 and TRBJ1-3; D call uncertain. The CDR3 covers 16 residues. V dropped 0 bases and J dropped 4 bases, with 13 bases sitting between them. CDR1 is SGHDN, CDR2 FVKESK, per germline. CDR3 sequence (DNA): TGTGCCAGCAGCCAAGATTGGTCCTTTAGGGGAAACACCATATATTTT. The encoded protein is CASSQDWSFRGNTIYF. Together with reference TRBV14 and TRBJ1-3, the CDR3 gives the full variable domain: EAGVTQFPSHSVIEKGQTVTLRCDPISGHDNLYWYRRVMGKEIKFLLHFVKESKQDESGMPNNRFLAERTGGTYSTLKVQPAELEDSGVYFCASSQDWSFRGNTIYFGEGSWLTVV.

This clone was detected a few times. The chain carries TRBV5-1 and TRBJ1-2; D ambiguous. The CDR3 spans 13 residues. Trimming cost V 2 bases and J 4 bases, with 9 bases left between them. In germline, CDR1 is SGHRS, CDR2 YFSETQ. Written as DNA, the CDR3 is TGCGCCAGCAGCTTTACCCGCGCCTATGGCTACACCTTC. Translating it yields CASSFTRAYGYTF. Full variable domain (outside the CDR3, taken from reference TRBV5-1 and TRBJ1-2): KAGVTQTPRYLIKTRGQQVTLSCSPISGHRSVSWYQQTPGQGLQFLFEYFSETQRNKGNFPGRFSGRQFSNSRSEMNVSTLELGDSALYLCASSFTRAYGYTFGSGTRLTVV.

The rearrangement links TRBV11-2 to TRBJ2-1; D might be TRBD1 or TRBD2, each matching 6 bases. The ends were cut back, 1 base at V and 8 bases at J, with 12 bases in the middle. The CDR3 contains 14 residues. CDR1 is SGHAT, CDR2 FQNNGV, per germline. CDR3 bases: TGTGCCAGCAGCTTAGGGGGGGCTCGGGATGAGCAGTTCTTC. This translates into CASSLGGARDEQFF. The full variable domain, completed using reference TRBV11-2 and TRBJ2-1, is EAGVAQSPRYKIIEKRQSVAFWCNPISGHATLYWYQQILGQGPKLLIQFQNNGVVDDSQLPKDRFSAERLKGVDSTLKIQPAKLEDSAVYLCASSLGGARDEQFFGPGTRLTVL.

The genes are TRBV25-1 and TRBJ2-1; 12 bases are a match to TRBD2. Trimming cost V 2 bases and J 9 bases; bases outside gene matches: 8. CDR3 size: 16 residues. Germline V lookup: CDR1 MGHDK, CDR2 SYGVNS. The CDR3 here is CASSEQLAGGPGEQFF. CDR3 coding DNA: TGTGCCAGCAGTGAACAACTAGCGGGAGGCCCGGGTGAGCAGTTCTTC.

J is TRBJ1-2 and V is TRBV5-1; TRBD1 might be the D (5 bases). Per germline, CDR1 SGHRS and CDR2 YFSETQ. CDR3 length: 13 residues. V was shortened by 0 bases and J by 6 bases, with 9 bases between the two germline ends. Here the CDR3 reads CASSLVAGNGYTF. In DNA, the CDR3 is TGCGCCAGCAGCTTGGTTGCAGGGAATGGCTACACCTTC.

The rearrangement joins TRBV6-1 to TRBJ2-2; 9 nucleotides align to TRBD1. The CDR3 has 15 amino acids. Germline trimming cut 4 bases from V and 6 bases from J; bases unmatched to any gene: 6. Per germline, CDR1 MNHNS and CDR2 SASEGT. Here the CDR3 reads CASSVRTGAAGELFF. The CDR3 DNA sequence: TGTGCCAGCAGTGTTAGGACAGGGGCTGCCGGGGAGCTGTTTTTT.

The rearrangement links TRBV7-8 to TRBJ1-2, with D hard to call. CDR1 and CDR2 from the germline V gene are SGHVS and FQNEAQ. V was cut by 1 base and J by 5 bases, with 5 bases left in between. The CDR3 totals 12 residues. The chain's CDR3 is CASSLDLYGYTF. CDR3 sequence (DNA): TGTGCCAGCAGCTTAGATTTATATGGCTACACCTTC.

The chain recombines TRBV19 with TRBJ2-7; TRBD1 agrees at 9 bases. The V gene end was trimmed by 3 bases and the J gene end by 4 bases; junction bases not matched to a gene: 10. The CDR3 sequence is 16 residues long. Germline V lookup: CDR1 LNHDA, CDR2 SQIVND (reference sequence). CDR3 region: CASSIRVADRGYEQYF. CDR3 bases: TGTGCCAGTAGTATTCGGGTAGCGGACAGGGGATACGAGCAGTACTTC.

CDR3 sequence (DNA): TGCAGCGTTGCTCAGGGGGCGAAAGAGACCCAGTACTTC. Amino acids: CSVAQGAKETQYF. V and J are TRBV29-1 and TRBJ2-5; 8 nucleotides match TRBD1. Germline V lookup: CDR1 SQVTM, CDR2 ANQGSEA. CDR3 length: 13 residues. Germline trimming cut 4 bases from V and 3 bases from J; bases unmatched to any gene: 4.